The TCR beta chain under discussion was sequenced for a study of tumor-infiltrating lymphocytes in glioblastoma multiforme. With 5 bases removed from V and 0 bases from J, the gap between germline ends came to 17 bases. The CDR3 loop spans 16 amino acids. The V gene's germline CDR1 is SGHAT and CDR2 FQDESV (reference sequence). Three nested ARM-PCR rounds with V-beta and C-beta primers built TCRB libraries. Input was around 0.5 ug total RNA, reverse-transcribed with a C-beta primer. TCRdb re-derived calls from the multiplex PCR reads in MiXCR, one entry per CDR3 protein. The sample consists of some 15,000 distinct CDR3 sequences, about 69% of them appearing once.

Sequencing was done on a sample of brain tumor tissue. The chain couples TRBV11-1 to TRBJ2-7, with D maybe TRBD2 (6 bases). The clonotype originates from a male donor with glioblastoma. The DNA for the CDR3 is TGTGCCAGCAGCAGCGGGCAGCGGACCAGCTCCTACGAGCAGTACTTC. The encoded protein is CASSSGQRTSSYEQYF.